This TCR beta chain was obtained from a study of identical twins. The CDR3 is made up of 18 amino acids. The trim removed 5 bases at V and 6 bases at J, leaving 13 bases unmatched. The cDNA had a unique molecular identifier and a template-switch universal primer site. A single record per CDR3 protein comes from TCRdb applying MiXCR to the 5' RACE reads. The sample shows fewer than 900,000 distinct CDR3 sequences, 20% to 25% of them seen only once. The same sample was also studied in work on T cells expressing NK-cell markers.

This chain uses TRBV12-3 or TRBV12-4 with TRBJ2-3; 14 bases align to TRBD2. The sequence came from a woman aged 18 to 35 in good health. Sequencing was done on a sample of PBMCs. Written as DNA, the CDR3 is TGTGCCAGCAGTCCCGCCCTGACTAGCGGGGGGGCCGGGGATACGCAGTATTTT. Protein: CASSPALTSGGAGDTQYF.